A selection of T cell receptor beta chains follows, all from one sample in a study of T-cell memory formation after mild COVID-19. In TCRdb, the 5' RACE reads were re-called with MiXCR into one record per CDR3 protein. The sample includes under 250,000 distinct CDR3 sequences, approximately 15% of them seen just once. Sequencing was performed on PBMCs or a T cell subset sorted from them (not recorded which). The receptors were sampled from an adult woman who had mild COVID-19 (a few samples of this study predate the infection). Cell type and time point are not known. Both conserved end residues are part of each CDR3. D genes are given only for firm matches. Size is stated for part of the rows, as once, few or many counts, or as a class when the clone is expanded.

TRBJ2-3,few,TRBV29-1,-,CSVDHPHHGTQYF,TGCAGCGTTGACCATCCCCACCACGGTACGCAGTATTTT
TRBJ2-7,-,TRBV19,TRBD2,CASSYGRSSYEQYF,TGTGCCAGTAGTTACGGGAGGAGCTCCTACGAGCAGTACTTC
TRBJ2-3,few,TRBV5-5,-,CASRHIWDTDTDTQYF,TGTGCCAGCAGACATATTTGGGACACCGACACAGATACGCAGTATTTT
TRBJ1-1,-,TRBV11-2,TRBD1,CASSPYGQAPTEAFF,TGTGCCAGCAGCCCCTACGGACAGGCCCCCACTGAAGCTTTCTTT
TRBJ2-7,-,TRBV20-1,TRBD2,CSADFPGLAGRREQYF,TGCAGTGCCGATTTCCCGGGACTAGCGGGACGAAGGGAGCAGTACTTC
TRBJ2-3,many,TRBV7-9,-,CASSLVSDTQYF,TGTGCCAGCAGCTTAGTTTCAGATACGCAGTATTTT
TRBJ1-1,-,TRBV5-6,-,CASSFRTSRSFTEAFF,TGTGCCAGCAGCTTTCGGACATCCCGGTCGTTCACTGAAGCTTTCTTT
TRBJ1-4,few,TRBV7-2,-,CASSLGGRSIEKLFF,TGTGCCAGCAGCCTTGGGGGACGAAGCATTGAAAAACTGTTTTTT
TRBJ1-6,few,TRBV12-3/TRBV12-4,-,CASSLSGYWSPLHF,TGTGCCAGCAGTTTGAGTGGGTACTGGTCACCCCTCCACTTT
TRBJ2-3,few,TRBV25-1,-,CASSELGIGGGYTDTQYF,TGTGCCAGCAGTGAATTAGGGATAGGGGGAGGATACACAGATACGCAGTATTTT
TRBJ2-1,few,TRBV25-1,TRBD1,CASSSYRGNEQFF,TGTGCCAGCAGTAGCTACAGGGGGAATGAGCAGTTCTTC
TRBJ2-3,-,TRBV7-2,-,CASSLGSVRGDTQYF,TGTGCCAGCAGCTTAGGATCGGTCCGAGGAGATACGCAGTATTTT
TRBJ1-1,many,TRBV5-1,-,CASSLTENTEAFF,TGCGCCAGCAGCTTAACAGAGAACACTGAAGCTTTCTTT
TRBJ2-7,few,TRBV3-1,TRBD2,CASSRATSGSYEQYF,TGTGCCAGCAGCCGTGCCACTAGCGGTTCCTACGAGCAGTACTTC
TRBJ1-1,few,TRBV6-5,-,CASSYSTGLGAFF,TGTGCCAGCAGTTACTCGACGGGTCTTGGTGCTTTCTTT
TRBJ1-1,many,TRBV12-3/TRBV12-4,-,CASSLGTLETEAFF,TGTGCCAGCAGTCTCGGGACGCTGGAAACTGAAGCTTTCTTT
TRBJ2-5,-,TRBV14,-,CASSHLTGPHETQYF,TGTGCCAGCAGCCACCTGACAGGACCCCACGAGACCCAGTACTTC
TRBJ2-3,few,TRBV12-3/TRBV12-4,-,CASSLQLERQYF,TGTGCCAGCAGTTTACAACTAGAAAGGCAGTATTTT
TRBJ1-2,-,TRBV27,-,CASSLRTPGVGGYTF,TGTGCCAGCAGTTTACGGACACCGGGGGTTGGAGGCTACACCTTC
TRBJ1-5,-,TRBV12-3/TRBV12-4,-,CASSLARQGGQPQHF,TGTGCCAGCAGTTTAGCGCGCCAGGGAGGGCAGCCCCAGCATTTT
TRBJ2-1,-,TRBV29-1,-,CSAAYGTDVRNEQFF,TGCAGCGCGGCATACGGGACTGATGTTCGCAATGAGCAGTTCTTC
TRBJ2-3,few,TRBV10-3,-,CAISPRGPSDTQYF,TGTGCCATCAGTCCTAGAGGTCCCTCAGATACGCAGTATTTT
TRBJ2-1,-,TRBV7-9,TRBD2,CASSFSGGARNEQFF,TGTGCCAGCAGCTTCAGCGGGGGGGCAAGGAATGAGCAGTTCTTC
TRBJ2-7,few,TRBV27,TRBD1,CASSLSGRGHYEQYF,TGTGCCAGCAGTTTATCGGGCAGGGGGCACTACGAGCAGTACTTC
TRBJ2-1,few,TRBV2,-,CASSGNRAEQFF,TGTGCCAGCAGTGGGAACAGGGCTGAGCAGTTCTTC